This TCR beta chain was identified in a study of T cell responses to AZD1222 COVID-19 vaccine (dated by TCRdb to 2020 to 2022). A note on the overall study: Because spike-specific TCR depth and breadth did not differ between the two schedules, AZD1222 recipients who got a second dose at roughly 4 weeks were pooled with those who got a second dose at roughly 12 weeks. A total of 233 trial participants underwent TCR sequencing, of whom roughly 210 had received two doses of AZD1222 and about 25 had received two doses of the MenACWY control vaccine. Trial participants were enrolled by age into 18-55, 56-69 and 70-plus year subgroups, with roughly 160, 29 and 62 TCR-sequenced participants respectively. Broader findings and caveats from the paper: The 56-69-year group was small, and its depth increase did not reach significance, likely because of low power. Most participants were white British and females outnumbered males, and the authors suggested that clonal diversity may have been underestimated. Conclusions about previously exposed vaccinees are limited, since just five to seven AZD1222 recipients were seropositive for SARS-CoV-2 at baseline. CD4 TCRs associated with the vaccine covered the entire spike protein, and the dominant responses were in regions 160-218 and 743-854. Epitopes outside the regions mutated in the B.1.351 and B.1.1.7 variants were reportedly recognized by nearly half of the unique spike-specific TCRs. Because no samples from the day 14 peak response were available, repertoires could be characterized only after the peak T cell response. A significant rise in spike-specific TCR breadth and depth was observed after two AZD1222 doses relative to day 0 and relative to MenACWY recipients.

The CDR3 starts with the cysteine, ends with the phenylalanine, and has 15 residues. Only the CDR3 part of the read is kept: 45 bases, read in frame from the first base. Trimming takes 8 bases off V and 2 bases off J; junction bases not matched to a gene: 11. The germline V gene gives CDR1 as SGHDT and CDR2 as YYEEEE. The time point label here, explained by the study, means: baseline before first vaccination. Vaccinee samples came from UK trials COV001 and COV002, including a single-blind randomized controlled phase 2/3 trial of AZD1222 (ChAdOx1 nCoV-19) in healthy adults. For TCRbeta chain sequencing, PBMC samples were collected from trial participants at day 0 and at day 28 after the second dose. Details on this clone: Which antigen it targets is not known. The sample holds no much larger clone one base away, and base qualities are not on file.

The CDR3 regions of human TCRbeta chains were subjected to immunosequencing. Regarding the original processing steps: TCRs in the repertoires were matched against a reference library of SARS-CoV-2-specific TCRs that had been generated with the MIRA antigen-specificity platform. Breadth was defined as the fraction of unique TCRs that were SARS-CoV-2-associated, and depth was defined as the fraction of total T cells that were SARS-CoV-2-associated. Using the MIRA data, every spike-specific TCR was mapped to the spike region that the TCR reacted to and assigned to either a CD4 or a CD8 class. Log10-transformed breadth and depth values were compared by one-way ANOVA with Sidak's multiple comparisons tests. The table was pulled from immuneACCESS by TCRdb, which kept in-frame rearrangements only. Such tables lose some clones; where checked, under half of the loss comes from unresolved V genes, and the rest has no known cause. V and J calls and clone size are copied from that table; D and trimming were computed from the DNA. The sample table shows about 130,000 clones, and around 90% are seen once. Approximately 2.5% of the sample is in the top ten clones.

The V and J genes are TRBV5-6 and TRBJ2-3, and 7 junction bases match TRBD2. The sample here was peripheral blood, taken on day 0 of AZD1222 vaccination. The source of this sequence is an adult in good health. The CDR3 in this case is CASGPPSGITDTQYF. Here is the DNA: TGTGCCAGTGGACCCCCTAGCGGAATCACAGATACGCAGTATTTT.